This T cell receptor beta chain comes out of a study of blood T cell repertoires in COVID-19. Study-wide background: Samples came from the United States, Italy and Spain, spanning acute and convalescent COVID-19. PBMCs, B-cell-depleted T cells, or T cells provided the cDNA or gDNA that made up the material.

This CDR3 comprises 14 residues. Germline lookup yields CDR1 MGHRA and CDR2 YSYEKL. The V and J ends lost 1 base and 3 bases respectively, with 10 bases between them. Authors' methods: The authors estimated nucleated cell counts from reference gene primer amplification. Clones were sequenced by immunoSEQ multiplex PCR, and TCRdb holds only the in-frame ones, with some missing. V and J calls and clone size are those listed in that table; D and trimming were worked out from the DNA. This sample carries around 260,000 clones, around nine tenths of them seen once, and the ten largest clones take approximately 9.8%.

The sequenced sample consisted of peripheral blood. The chain employs TRBV4-1 and TRBJ2-7; no definite D call. This clonotype was sampled from a man aged 40-55 years who had recovered from COVID-19. CDR3: CASSQAQSLYEQYF. CDR3 nucleotide sequence: TGCGCCAGCAGCCAAGCACAGAGTCTCTACGAGCAGTACTTC.